This T cell receptor beta chain was recorded in a study of shared clonotypes between healthy human individuals. Germline CDR1 MNHNS, CDR2 SASEGT. V gave up 6 bases and J gave up 6 bases, with 7 bases separating them. This CDR3 has 11 residues. Overall study findings and caveats: Generation probability values for non-shared clonotypes were lower than those for clonotypes shared by all four donors. Relative to memory subsets, naive subsets generally showed larger estimated richness.

Note on this clone: The antigen is unknown.

Assay execution took place at the deep level. Investigators spread the genomic DNA of each subset evenly over several immunoSEQ plates. TCRdb's copy holds only in-frame clones and misses some; the assay was immunoSEQ multiplex PCR. Of 2 million to 2.5 million clones listed, about 92% are singletons. CD45RO negativity and positive selection for CCR7 defined naive CD8 cells, a population that excluded terminally differentiated effector memory CD45RA+ cells. This chain joins TRBV6-1 and TRBJ2-3; a possible D gene is TRBD2 (5 bases). The sequenced material came from naive CD8+ T cells from PBMCs. The clonotype originates from a man aged 18 to 29 in good health. Some clones in this sample may be carry-over from other donors' samples. CDR3 residues: CASRTGDTQYF. DNA of the CDR3: TGTGCCAGCAGAACGGGGGATACGCAGTATTTT.